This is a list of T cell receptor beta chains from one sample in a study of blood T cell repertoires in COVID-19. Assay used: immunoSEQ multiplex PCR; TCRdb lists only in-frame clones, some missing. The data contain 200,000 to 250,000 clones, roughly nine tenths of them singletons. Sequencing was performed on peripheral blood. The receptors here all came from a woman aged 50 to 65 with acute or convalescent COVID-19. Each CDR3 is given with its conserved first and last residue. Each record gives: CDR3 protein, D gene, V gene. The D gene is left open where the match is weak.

cdr3_aa: CASSPLQGWTEAFF
d_call: TRBD1
v_call: TRBV3-1/TRBV3-2

cdr3_aa: CASSWGLDEQFF
d_call: -
v_call: TRBV19

cdr3_aa: CASSYSSGIHNEQFF
d_call: -
v_call: TRBV6-2/TRBV6-3

cdr3_aa: CASSKGTSGRYGELFF
d_call: TRBD2
v_call: TRBV9

cdr3_aa: CASGLGWGRGVNYGYTF
d_call: -
v_call: TRBV19

cdr3_aa: CASSPLGRGGSNTGELFF
d_call: TRBD2
v_call: TRBV25-1

cdr3_aa: CAISDVQGIEAFF
d_call: TRBD1
v_call: TRBV10-3

cdr3_aa: CASSVGGGGNTIYF
d_call: -
v_call: TRBV9

cdr3_aa: CASSYPGDYYEQYF
d_call: -
v_call: TRBV5-8

cdr3_aa: CASSLSRQSYGYTF
d_call: -
v_call: TRBV27

cdr3_aa: CASSSQGLADEQYF
d_call: -
v_call: TRBV7-2

cdr3_aa: CASSEEPGSRQPQHF
d_call: -
v_call: TRBV5-1

cdr3_aa: CAVQNSGANVLTF
d_call: -
v_call: TRBV6-5

cdr3_aa: CASTLQAGSSSYNSPLHF
d_call: -
v_call: TRBV27

cdr3_aa: CATSDPTGQELTSYNEQFF
d_call: TRBD1
v_call: TRBV24-1

cdr3_aa: CATSGGGFADTQYF
d_call: TRBD2
v_call: TRBV24-1

cdr3_aa: CASSSSGTAYEQYF
d_call: TRBD2
v_call: TRBV19

cdr3_aa: CAWSAGTAVIF
d_call: -
v_call: TRBV30

cdr3_aa: CASSPPRRLWAGYNEQFF
d_call: -
v_call: TRBV18

cdr3_aa: CSVTAETSGTYYGYTF
d_call: -
v_call: TRBV29-1

cdr3_aa: CSVEGSRTDTQYF
d_call: -
v_call: TRBV29-1

cdr3_aa: CASSLTSGYTDTQYF
d_call: TRBD2
v_call: TRBV5-8

cdr3_aa: CAISEGEGRTNGQYF
d_call: TRBD2
v_call: TRBV10-3

cdr3_aa: CASSLGGLPVEQYF
d_call: -
v_call: TRBV7-2

cdr3_aa: CASSATNTEAFF
d_call: -
v_call: TRBV18

cdr3_aa: CASSLGSGGYGYTF
d_call: -
v_call: TRBV3-1/TRBV3-2

cdr3_aa: CASSQLGQGGDYTF
d_call: TRBD1
v_call: TRBV7-2

cdr3_aa: CASSLRAAGGDRDEQFF
d_call: TRBD2
v_call: TRBV7-8